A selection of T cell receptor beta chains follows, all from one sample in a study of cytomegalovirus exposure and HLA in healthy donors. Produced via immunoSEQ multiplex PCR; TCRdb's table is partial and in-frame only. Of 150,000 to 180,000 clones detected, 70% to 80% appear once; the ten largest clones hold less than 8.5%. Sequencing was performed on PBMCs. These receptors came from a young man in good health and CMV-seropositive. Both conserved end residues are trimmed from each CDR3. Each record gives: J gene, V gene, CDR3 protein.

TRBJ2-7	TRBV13	ASRDSGMISEQY
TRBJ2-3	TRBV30	AWSEGMGGDTQY
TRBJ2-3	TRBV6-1	ASSEPGLASTDTQY
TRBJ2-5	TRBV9	ASSVNPGKETQY
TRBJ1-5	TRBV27	ASSFQGGNQPQH
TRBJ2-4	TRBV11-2	ASRQGRGDKNIQY
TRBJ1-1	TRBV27	ASSQPWSENTEAF
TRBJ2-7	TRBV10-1	ASSESGQGYEQY
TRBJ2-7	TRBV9	ASSVLGRGQLYEQY
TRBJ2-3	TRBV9	ASSTALERGLKTDTQY
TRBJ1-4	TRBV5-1	ASSLVTGDNEKLF
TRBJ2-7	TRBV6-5	ASSYTGFSYEQY
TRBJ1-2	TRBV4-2	ASSQDGANYGYT
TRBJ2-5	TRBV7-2	ASSYTGTSGGETQY
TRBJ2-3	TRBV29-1	SVSVRGSTDTQY
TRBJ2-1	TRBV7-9	ASSFPGTSGNNEQF
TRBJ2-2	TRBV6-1	ASSDQDIGELF
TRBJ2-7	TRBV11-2	ASSLAYEQY
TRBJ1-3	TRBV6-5	ASSYGQGYTIY
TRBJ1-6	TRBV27	ASSPRTVNSPLH
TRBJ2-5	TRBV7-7	ASSSTGGGRETQY
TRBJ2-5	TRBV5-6	ASSLYERETQY
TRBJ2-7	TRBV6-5	ASSYRDSYYEQY
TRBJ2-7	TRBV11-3	ASSRGGGGDAYEQY
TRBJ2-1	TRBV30	AWSLTPTYEQF
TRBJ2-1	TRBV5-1	ASSLYSLLARHEQF
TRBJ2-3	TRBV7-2	ASSMGTSGGAIDTQY
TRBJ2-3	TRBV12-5	ASGGLGRTDTQY
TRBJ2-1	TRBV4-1	ASSQEPGIVGKF
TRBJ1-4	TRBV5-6	ASNRDREREKLF
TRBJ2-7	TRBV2	ASSDRGLNEQY
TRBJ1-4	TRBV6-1	ASSEEGQGNEKLF
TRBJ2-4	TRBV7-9	ASSSQESGKNIQY
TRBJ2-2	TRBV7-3	ASSPGLAGTGELF